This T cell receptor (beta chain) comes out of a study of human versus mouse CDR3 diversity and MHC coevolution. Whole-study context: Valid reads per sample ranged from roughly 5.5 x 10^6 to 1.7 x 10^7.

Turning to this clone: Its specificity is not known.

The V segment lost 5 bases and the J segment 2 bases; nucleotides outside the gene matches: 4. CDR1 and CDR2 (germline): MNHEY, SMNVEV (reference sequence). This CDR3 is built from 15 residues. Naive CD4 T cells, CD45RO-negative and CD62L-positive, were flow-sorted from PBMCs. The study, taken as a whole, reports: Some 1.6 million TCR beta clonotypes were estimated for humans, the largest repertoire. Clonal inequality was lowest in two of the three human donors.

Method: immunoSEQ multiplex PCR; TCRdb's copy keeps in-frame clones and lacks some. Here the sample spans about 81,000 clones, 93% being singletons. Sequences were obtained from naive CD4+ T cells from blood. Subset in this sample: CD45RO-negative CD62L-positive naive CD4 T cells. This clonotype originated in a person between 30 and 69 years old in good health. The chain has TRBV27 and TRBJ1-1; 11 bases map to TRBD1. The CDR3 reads CASSPGQGANTEAFF. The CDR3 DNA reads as TGTGCCAGCAGTCCCGGACAGGGGGCAAACACTGAAGCTTTCTTT.